This T cell receptor beta chain stems from a study of CD8 T cells in Susac syndrome. The CDR3 has 12 residues. CDR1 DFQATT and CDR2 SNEGSKA come from the germline V gene (reference sequence). Reverse transcription of roughly 0.5 to 1 ug RNA was carried out with random hexamers. One entry per CDR3 protein, called by TCRdb with MiXCR from the immunoSEQ multiplex PCR reads. This repertoire shows about 120,000 distinct CDR3 sequences, 85% to 95% found once; its top ten account for 0.12%. This TCR derives from a human donor in good health. The sequenced material came from CD8+ T cells from PBMCs. This chain links TRBV20-1 with TRBJ2-7; 7 bases align to TRBD2. The CDR3 DNA reads as TGCACTGCCCGGGGGGTTGAGGACGAGCAGTACTTC. This gives the protein CTARGVEDEQYF.